This T cell receptor (beta chain) appears in the sequencing data of a study of blood T cell repertoires in COVID-19. Study overall: Sites across the United States, Italy and Spain contributed samples from acute and convalescent COVID-19. T cells, B-cell-depleted T cells, or PBMCs provided the cDNA or gDNA that served as material.

Seattle enrolled patients during active infection and tracked them longitudinally. The sample holds one count of this clone. Unmatched junction bases numbered 4, after V lost 3 bases and J lost 5 bases. Germline CDR1 reads SQVTM; CDR2 reads ANQGSEA. This CDR3 has 15 residues. Authors' analysis steps: Scientists estimated how many nucleated cells there were by amplifying reference gene primers. TCRdb's copy holds only in-frame clones and misses some; the assay was immunoSEQ multiplex PCR. The DNA gave D and trimming, while V, J and clone size come from that table. Counted here are approximately 250,000 clones, approximately 86% occurring once; the ten biggest clones make up over 4%.

The chain employs TRBV29-1 and TRBJ2-1; 13 positions agree with TRBD2. The sequence derives from a woman aged 55-70 years with COVID-19, enrolled during active disease. Sequenced: peripheral blood. The CDR3 loop reads CSVDTLAGGNNEQFF. Written as DNA, the CDR3 is TGCAGCGTTGACACACTAGCGGGAGGGAACAATGAGCAGTTCTTC.